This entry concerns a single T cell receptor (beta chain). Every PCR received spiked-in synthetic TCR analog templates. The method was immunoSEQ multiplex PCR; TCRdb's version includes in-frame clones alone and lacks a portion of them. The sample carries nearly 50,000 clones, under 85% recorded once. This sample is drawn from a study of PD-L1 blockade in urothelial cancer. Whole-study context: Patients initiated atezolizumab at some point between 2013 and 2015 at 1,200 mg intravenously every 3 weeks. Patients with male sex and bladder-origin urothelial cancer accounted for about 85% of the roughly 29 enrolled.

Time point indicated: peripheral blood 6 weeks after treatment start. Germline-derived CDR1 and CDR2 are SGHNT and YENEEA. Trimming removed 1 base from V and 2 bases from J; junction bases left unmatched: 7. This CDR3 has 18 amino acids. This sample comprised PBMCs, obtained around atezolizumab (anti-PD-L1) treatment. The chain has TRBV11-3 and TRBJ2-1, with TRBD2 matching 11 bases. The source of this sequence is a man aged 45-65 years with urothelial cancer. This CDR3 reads CASSLGEIAGGAYNEQFF. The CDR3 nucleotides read TGTGCCAGCAGCTTAGGTGAAATAGCGGGAGGGGCCTACAATGAGCAGTTCTTC.